This TCR beta chain was recorded in a study of OX40 agonist ivuxolimab in advanced cancers. The assay was immunoSEQ multiplex PCR, and TCRdb's table has in-frame clones only and misses some. The sample records some 150,000 clones, 90% being singletons. Per the germline V gene, CDR1 is LNHNV and CDR2 is YYDKDF (reference sequence). V was clipped by 1 base and J by 0 bases; unmatched bases: 8. This CDR3 has 18 amino acids. This clone occurred a few times. Source: CD4+ or CD8+ T cells sorted from blood, taken in a trial of the OX40 agonist ivuxolimab. This chain connects TRBV15 to TRBJ2-1, with 8 positions matching TRBD2. The TCR originated in an adult with an advanced solid tumor such as melanoma, head and neck, liver or kidney cancer. CDR3 region: CATSRGLAGVFSYNEQFF. The CDR3 region has the DNA TGTGCCACCAGCAGAGGCCTAGCGGGTGTCTTCTCCTACAATGAGCAGTTCTTC.